The sequence of this T cell receptor (beta chain) was determined in a study of OX40 agonist ivuxolimab in advanced cancers. Turning to the study itself: Patients received the agonistic anti-OX40 (CD134) antibody ivuxolimab. Subjects had a mean age of roughly 60 years, with a range of 23 to 79; less than 90% were male.

Data came from immunoSEQ multiplex PCR; TCRdb stores just in-frame clones and leaves some out. Altogether fewer than 50,000 clones are present, roughly 82% being singletons, with the ten largest covering more than 6.5%. Germline V gene data show CDR1 as MNHNS and CDR2 as SASEGT. Trimming removed 6 bases at V and 0 bases at J, with 6 bases between. CDR3 length: 12 amino acids. Details on this clone: Its cognate antigen is unknown.

Broader study findings: CD8+ T cells averaged more expanded clones than CD4+.

The sample in question was CD4+ or CD8+ T cells sorted from blood, obtained in a trial of the OX40 agonist ivuxolimab. This clonotype originated in an adult with an advanced solid tumor such as melanoma, head and neck, liver or kidney cancer. V usage is TRBV6-1 and J usage is TRBJ2-7; possible D gene TRBD2, 5 bases. In DNA form, the CDR3 reads TGTGCCAGCAGGGACTTCTCCTACGAGCAGTACTTC. Translation gives CASRDFSYEQYF.